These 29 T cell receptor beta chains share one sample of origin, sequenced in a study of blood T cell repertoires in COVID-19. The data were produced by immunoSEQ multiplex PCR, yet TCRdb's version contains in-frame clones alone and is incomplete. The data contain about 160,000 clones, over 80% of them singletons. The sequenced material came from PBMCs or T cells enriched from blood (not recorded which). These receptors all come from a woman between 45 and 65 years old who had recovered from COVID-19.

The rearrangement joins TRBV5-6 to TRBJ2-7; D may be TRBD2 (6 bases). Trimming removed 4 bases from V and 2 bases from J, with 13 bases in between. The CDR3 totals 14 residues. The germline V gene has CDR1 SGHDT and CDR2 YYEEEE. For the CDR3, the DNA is TGTGCCAGCAGCCCTAGCGCACGGGCCTACGAGCAGTACGTC. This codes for CASSPSARAYEQYV.

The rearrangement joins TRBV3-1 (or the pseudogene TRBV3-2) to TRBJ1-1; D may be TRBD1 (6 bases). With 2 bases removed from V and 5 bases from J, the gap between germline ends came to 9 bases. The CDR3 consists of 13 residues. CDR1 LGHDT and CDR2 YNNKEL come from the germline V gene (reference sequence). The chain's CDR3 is CASSQSQGTEAFF. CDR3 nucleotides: TGTGCCAGCAGCCAAAGTCAGGGGACTGAAGCTTTCTTT.

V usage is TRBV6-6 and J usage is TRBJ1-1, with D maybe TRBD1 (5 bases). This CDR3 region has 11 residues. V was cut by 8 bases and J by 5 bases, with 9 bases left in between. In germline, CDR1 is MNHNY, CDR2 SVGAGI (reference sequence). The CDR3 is CASHRQTEAFF. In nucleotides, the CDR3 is TGTGCCAGCCACCGACAGACTGAAGCTTTCTTT.

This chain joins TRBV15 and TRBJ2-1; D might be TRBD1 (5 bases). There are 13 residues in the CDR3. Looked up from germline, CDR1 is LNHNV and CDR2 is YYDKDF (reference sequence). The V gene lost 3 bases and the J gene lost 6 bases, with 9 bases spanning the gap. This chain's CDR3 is CATSSSDSNEQFF. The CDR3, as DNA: TGTGCCACCAGCAGTTCAGACAGCAATGAGCAGTTCTTC.

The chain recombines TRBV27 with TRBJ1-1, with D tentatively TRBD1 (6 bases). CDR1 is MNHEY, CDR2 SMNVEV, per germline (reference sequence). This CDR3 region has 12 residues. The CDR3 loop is CFSQGQFTEAFF. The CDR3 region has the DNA TGTTTTAGTCAGGGGCAATTCACTGAAGCTTTCTTT.

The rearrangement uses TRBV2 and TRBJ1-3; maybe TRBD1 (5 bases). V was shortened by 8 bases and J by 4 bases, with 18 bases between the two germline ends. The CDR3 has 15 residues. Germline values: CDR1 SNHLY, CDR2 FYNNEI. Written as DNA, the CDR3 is TGTGCCAGCCGGCAGGGAGGAGGGTTAGGAAACACCATATATTTT. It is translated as CASRQGGGLGNTIYF.

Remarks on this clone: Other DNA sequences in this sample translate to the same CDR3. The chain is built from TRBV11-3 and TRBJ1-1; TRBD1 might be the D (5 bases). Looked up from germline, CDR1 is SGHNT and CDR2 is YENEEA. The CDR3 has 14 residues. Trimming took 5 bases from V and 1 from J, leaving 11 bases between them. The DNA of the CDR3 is TGTGCCAGCAGCCCGGGGGGACGGAACACTGAAGCTTTCTTT. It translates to CASSPGGRNTEAFF.

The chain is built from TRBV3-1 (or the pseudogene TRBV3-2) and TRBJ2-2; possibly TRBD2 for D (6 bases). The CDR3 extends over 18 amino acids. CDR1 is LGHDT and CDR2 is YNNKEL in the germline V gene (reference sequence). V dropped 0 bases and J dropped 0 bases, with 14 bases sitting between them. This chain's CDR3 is CASSQDLGGTSNTGELFF. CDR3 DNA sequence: TGTGCCAGCAGCCAAGATCTGGGGGGAACCTCGAACACCGGGGAGCTGTTTTTT.

The CDR3 loop is CASSQDHGTSSTDTQYF. The CDR3 DNA sequence: TGCGCCAGCAGCCAAGATCACGGGACTTCGAGCACAGATACGCAGTATTTT. The rearrangement uses TRBV4-1 and TRBJ2-3; TRBD2 might be the D (6 bases). This CDR3 spans 17 amino acids. V lost 0 bases and J 0 bases, leaving 13 bases between the germline ends. Looked up from germline, CDR1 is MGHRA and CDR2 is YSYEKL.

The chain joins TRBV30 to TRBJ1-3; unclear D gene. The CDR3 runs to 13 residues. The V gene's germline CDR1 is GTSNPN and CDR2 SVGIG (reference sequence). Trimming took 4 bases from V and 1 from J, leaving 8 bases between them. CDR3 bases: TGTGCCTGGATCCGGAGTTCTGGAAACACCATATATTTT. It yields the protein CAWIRSSGNTIYF. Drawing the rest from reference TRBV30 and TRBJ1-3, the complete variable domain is SQTIHQWPATLVQPVGSPLSLECTVEGTSNPNLYWYRQAAGRGLQLLFYSVGIGQISSEVPQNLSASRPQDRQFILSSKKLLLSDSGFYLCAWIRSSGNTIYFGEGSWLTVV.

The CDR3 reads CASSRTGGDEDTQYF. The CDR3 bases are TGTGCCAGCAGTCGGACAGGGGGCGATGAAGATACGCAGTATTTT. This chain uses TRBV28 with TRBJ2-3, with TRBD1 matching over 11 bases. The CDR3 length is 15 residues. V dropped 5 bases and J dropped 5; count of bases not matched to a gene: 6. CDR1 is MDHEN and CDR2 is SYDVKM in the germline V gene. Using reference TRBV28 and TRBJ2-3 for the parts outside the CDR3, the full variable domain is DVKVTQSSRYLVKRTGEKVFLECVQDMDHENMFWYRQDPGLGLRLIYFSYDVKMKEKGDIPEGYSVSREKKERFSLILESASTNQTSMYLCASSRTGGDEDTQYFGPGTRLTVL.

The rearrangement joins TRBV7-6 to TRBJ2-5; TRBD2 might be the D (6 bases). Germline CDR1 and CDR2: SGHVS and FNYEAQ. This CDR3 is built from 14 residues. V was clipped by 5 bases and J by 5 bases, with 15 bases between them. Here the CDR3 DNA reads TGTGCCAGCAGCACCCGGCCCGGAGGGGAGACCCAGTACTTC. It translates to CASSTRPGGETQYF.

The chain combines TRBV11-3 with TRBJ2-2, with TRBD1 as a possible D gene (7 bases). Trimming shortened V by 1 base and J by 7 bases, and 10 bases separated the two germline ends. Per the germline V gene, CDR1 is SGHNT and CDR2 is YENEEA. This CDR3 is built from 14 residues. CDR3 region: CASSLGGTDGELFF. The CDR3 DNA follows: TGTGCCAGCAGCTTAGGCGGGACAGACGGGGAGCTGTTTTTT.

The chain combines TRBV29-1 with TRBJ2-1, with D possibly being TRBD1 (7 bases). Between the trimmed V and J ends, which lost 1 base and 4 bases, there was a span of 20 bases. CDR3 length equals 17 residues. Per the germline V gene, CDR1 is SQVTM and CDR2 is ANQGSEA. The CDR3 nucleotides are TGCAGCGTTGAAGGACCCGCGGGACAGTCTTCTTACAATGAGCAGTTCTTC. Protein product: CSVEGPAGQSSYNEQFF.

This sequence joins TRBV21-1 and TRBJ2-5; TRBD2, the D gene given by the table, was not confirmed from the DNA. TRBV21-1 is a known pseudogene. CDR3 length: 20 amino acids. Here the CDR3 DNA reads TGTGCCAGCAGGCAATGGACGGGGACTAGCGGGGGGCCCTGTGAAGAGACCCAGTACTTC. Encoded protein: CASRQWTGTSGGPCEETQYF.

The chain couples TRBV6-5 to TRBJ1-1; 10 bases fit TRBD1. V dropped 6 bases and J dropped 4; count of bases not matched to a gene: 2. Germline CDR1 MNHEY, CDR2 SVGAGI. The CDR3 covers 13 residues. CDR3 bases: TGTGCCAGCAGATGGACAGGGGGCACTGAAGCTTTCTTT. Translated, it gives CASRWTGGTEAFF.

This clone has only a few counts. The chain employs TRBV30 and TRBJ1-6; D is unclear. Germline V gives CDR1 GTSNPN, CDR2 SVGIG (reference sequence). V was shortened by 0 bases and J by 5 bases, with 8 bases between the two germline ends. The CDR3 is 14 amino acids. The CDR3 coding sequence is TGTGCCTGGAGTGTCGAGACACATAATTCACCCCTCCACTTT. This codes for CAWSVETHNSPLHF.

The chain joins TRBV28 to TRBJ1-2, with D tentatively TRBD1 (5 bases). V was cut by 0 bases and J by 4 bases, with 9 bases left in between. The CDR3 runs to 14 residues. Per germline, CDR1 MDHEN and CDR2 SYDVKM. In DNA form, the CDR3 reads TGTGCCAGCAGTTTATGGGGGCAGGGCTATGGCTACACCTTC. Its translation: CASSLWGQGYGYTF.

For the CDR3, the DNA is TGTGCCAGTAGTGGATCTTGGGGGCCTGGAGATCAGCCCCAGCATTTT. Translation: CASSGSWGPGDQPQHF. This rearrangement joins TRBV19 to TRBJ1-5, with D possibly matching TRBD1 (6 bases). This CDR3 is 16 amino acids long. Germline V gene sequence: CDR1 LNHDA, CDR2 SQIVND (reference sequence). V gave up 5 bases and J gave up 5 bases, with 19 bases separating them.

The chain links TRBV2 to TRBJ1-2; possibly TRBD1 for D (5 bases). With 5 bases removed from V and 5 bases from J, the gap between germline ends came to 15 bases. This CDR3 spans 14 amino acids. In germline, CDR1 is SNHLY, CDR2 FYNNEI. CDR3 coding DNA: TGTGCCAGCAGTTATCGGACAACGGCTTATGGCTACACCTTC. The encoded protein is CASSYRTTAYGYTF.

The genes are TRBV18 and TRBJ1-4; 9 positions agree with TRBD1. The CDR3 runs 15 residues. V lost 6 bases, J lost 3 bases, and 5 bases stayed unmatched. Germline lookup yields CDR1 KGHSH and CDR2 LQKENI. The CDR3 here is CASSPDRGANEKLFF. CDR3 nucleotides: TGTGCCAGCTCGCCAGACAGGGGGGCTAATGAAAAACTGTTTTTT.

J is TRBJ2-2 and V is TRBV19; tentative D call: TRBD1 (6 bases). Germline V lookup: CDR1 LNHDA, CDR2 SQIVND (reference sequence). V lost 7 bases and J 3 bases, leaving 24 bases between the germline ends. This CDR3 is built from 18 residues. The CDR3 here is CASIDRLGRKPYTGELFF. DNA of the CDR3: TGTGCCAGTATCGACAGGCTCGGACGAAAACCCTACACCGGGGAGCTGTTTTTT.

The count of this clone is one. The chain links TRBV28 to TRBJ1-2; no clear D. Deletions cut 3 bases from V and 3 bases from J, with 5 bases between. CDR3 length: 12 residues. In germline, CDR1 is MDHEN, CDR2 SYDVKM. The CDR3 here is CASSFRDYGYTF. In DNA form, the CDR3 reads TGTGCCAGCAGTTTTCGGGACTATGGCTACACCTTC.

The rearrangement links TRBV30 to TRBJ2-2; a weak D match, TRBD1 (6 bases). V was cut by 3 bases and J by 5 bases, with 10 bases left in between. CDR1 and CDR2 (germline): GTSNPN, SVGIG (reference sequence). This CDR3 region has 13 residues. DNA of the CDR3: TGTGCCTGGAGCCCAAGGGGGACCGGGGAGCTGTTTTTT. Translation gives CAWSPRGTGELFF. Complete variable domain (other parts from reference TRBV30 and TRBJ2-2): SQTIHQWPATLVQPVGSPLSLECTVEGTSNPNLYWYRQAAGRGLQLLFYSVGIGQISSEVPQNLSASRPQDRQFILSSKKLLLSDSGFYLCAWSPRGTGELFFGEGSRLTVL.

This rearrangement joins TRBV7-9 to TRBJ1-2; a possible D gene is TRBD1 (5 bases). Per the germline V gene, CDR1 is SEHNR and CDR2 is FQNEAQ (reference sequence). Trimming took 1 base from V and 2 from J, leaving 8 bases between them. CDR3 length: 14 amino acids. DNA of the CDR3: TGTGCCAGCAGCTTAGGGCGGGGCAACTATGGCTACACCTTC. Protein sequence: CASSLGRGNYGYTF.

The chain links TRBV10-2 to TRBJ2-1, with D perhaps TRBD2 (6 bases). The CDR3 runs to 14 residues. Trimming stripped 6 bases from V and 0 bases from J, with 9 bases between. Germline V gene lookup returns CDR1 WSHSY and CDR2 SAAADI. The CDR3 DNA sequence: TGCGCCAGCAGCCACGGGAGCTCCTACAATGAGCAGTTCTTC. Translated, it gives CASSHGSSYNEQFF.

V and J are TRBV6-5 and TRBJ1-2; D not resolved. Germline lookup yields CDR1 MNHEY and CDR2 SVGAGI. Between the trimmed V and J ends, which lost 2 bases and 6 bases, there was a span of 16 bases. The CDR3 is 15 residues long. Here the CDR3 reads CASSYGRRAIDGYTF. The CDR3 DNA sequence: TGTGCCAGCAGTTACGGTCGGAGGGCAATTGATGGCTACACCTTC.

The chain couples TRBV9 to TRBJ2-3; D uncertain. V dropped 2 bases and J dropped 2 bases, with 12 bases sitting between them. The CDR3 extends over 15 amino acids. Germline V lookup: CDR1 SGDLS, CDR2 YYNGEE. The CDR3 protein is CASSVPGSLTDTQYF. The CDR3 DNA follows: TGTGCCAGCAGCGTCCCAGGTTCCCTCACAGATACGCAGTATTTT.

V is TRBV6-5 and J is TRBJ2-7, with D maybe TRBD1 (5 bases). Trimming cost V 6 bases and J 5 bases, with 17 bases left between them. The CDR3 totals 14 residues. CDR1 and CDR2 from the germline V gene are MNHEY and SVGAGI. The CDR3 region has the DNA TGTGCCAGCAGACGATTCTCAGGGTCCGACGAGCAGTACGTC. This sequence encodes CASRRFSGSDEQYV.